One sample yielded the 32 T cell receptor beta chains listed below, sequenced in a study of cytomegalovirus exposure and HLA in healthy donors. Primers for the PCR totalled 60 Vbeta and 13 Jbeta. Sequencing was performed with immunoSEQ multiplex PCR; in TCRdb, only in-frame clones are kept and a portion is missing. In the table there are around 110,000 clones, approximately 70% of which are singletons. The sample taken for sequencing was PBMCs. The receptor source for this set is a woman aged 25-40 years in good health and CMV-seronegative.

This rearrangement joins TRBV5-1 to TRBJ2-3, with unresolved D. The CDR3 covers 16 residues. V lost 0 bases and J 2 bases, leaving 13 bases between the germline ends. Per germline, CDR1 SGHRS and CDR2 YFSETQ. In nucleotides, the CDR3 is TGCGCCAGCAGCTTGGAGCGCCAGAGCGACACAGATACGCAGTATTTT. Protein: CASSLERQSDTDTQYF.

The chain employs TRBV27 and TRBJ2-7, with 10 nucleotides matching TRBD1. The CDR3 spans 15 residues. J was trimmed by 4 bases and V by 5 bases; bases with no gene match: 8. Germline V lookup: CDR1 MNHEY, CDR2 SMNVEV (reference sequence). CDR3 DNA sequence: TGTGCCAGCAGTCCCTATTGGACAGGGGGTTACGAGCAGTACTTC. Translated: CASSPYWTGGYEQYF.

The V and J genes are TRBV5-3 and TRBJ1-5; the match to TRBD1 covers 12 bases. TRBV5-3 is labeled an ORF, and its function is uncertain. This CDR3 is built from 17 residues. Losses at the gene ends were 4 bases for V and 6 bases for J; bases not matched to a gene: 11. CDR3 DNA: TGTGCCAGAAGCGCCCACCGGGGACAGGGGGCGAGTCAGCCCCAGCATTTT. This sequence encodes CARSAHRGQGASQPQHF.

The chain is built from TRBV9 and TRBJ1-1, with TRBD1 matching 7 bases. This CDR3 comprises 14 residues. Germline V lookup: CDR1 SGDLS, CDR2 YYNGEE. V shed 4 bases and J 1 base; nucleotides not matched to a gene: 4. CDR3 protein: CASSKTGANTEAFF. The CDR3 DNA is TGTGCCAGCAGCAAAACAGGGGCGAACACTGAAGCTTTCTTT.

This clone was picked up one time. The chain has TRBV15 and TRBJ2-1; TRBD2 aligns across 9 bases. Per the germline V gene, CDR1 is LNHNV and CDR2 is YYDKDF (reference sequence). The ends lost 1 base at V and 9 bases at J; junction bases unmatched: 10. The CDR3 is 16 amino acids. The CDR3: CATSRVGGGAQGEQFF. As DNA, the CDR3 is TGTGCCACCAGCAGAGTGGGCGGGGGGGCTCAGGGTGAGCAGTTCTTC.

The gene calls are TRBV5-1 and TRBJ2-2; 7 bases are shared with TRBD1. After removal of 2 bases from V and 6 bases from J, the junction contained 10 bases not matched to a gene. The CDR3 length is 16 residues. CDR1 is SGHRS and CDR2 is YFSETQ in the germline V gene. For the CDR3, the DNA is TGCGCCAGCAGCTTACGAGAGCGACAGGGTTCCGGGGAGCTGTTTTTT. Encoded protein: CASSLRERQGSGELFF.

V gene TRBV6-1 combines with J gene TRBJ1-2; TRBD1 matches at 11 bases. CDR1 and CDR2 from the germline V gene are MNHNS and SASEGT. The CDR3 totals 14 residues. V lost 6 bases, J lost 6 bases, and 6 bases stayed unmatched. The CDR3, as DNA: TGTGCCAGCAGGCCGGGACAGGGGGGAAATGGCTACACCTTC. It is translated as CASRPGQGGNGYTF.

The chain links TRBV19 to TRBJ1-2; TRBD1 agrees at 8 bases. Germline assignment: CDR1 LNHDA and CDR2 SQIVND (reference sequence). The CDR3 is 15 amino acids. V trimming: 5 bases; J trimming: 4 bases; junction bases outside the gene matches: 9. The CDR3 DNA reads TGTGCCAGTAGTGCAGGACAGGGTCCTGGCTATGGCTACACCTTC. Translation gives CASSAGQGPGYGYTF.

The rearrangement links TRBV27 to TRBJ1-6, with 7 bases lining up with TRBD1. The germline V gene encodes CDR1 MNHEY and CDR2 SMNVEV (reference sequence). This CDR3 has 15 residues. Trimming at V came to 5 bases and at J to 5 bases, leaving 6 bases not matched to a gene. This CDR3 reads CASSATGLDNSPLHF. The CDR3, as DNA: TGTGCCAGCAGTGCGACAGGGCTCGATAATTCACCCCTCCACTTT.

The chain joins TRBV5-1 to TRBJ2-1, with 11 bases fitting TRBD2. Germline V gene lookup returns CDR1 SGHRS and CDR2 YFSETQ. This CDR3 is 15 amino acids long. Trimming cost V 4 bases and J 4 bases; bases outside gene matches: 4. The CDR3: CASSPGTSGYNEQFF. CDR3 DNA sequence: TGCGCCAGCAGCCCCGGGACTAGCGGATACAATGAGCAGTTCTTC.

Here the CDR3 reads CASSITKEEGEQYF. For the CDR3, the DNA is TGTGCCAGTAGTATCACCAAAGAGGAAGGCGAGCAGTACTTC. The chain employs TRBV19 and TRBJ2-7; no clear D. Germline V lookup: CDR1 LNHDA, CDR2 SQIVND (reference sequence). V lost 3 bases and J 6 bases, leaving 15 bases between the germline ends. CDR3 length: 14 residues. Full variable domain (missing parts from reference TRBV19 and TRBJ2-7): DGGITQSPKYLFRKEGQNVTLSCEQNLNHDAMYWYRQDPGQGLRLIYYSQIVNDFQKGDIAEGYSVSREKKESFPLTVTSAQKNPTAFYLCASSITKEEGEQYFGPGTRLTVT.

This chain joins TRBV11-3 and TRBJ1-1; 7 nucleotides agree with TRBD1. V dropped 2 bases and J dropped 4; count of bases not matched to a gene: 4. The CDR3 spans 14 residues. Per germline, CDR1 SGHNT and CDR2 YENEEA. The CDR3 region is CASSLTGVATEAFF. The CDR3 DNA is TGTGCCAGCAGCTTAACAGGGGTCGCCACTGAAGCTTTCTTT.

CDR3 bases: TGCGCCAGCAGGGAGGGACTTTCCTACAATGAGCAGTTCTTC. Protein product: CASREGLSYNEQFF. The chain couples TRBV5-1 to TRBJ2-1; possible D gene TRBD2, 6 bases. V was pared by 5 bases and J by 1 base, with 10 bases between. Germline V lookup: CDR1 SGHRS, CDR2 YFSETQ. This CDR3 spans 14 amino acids.

V and J are TRBV4-2 and TRBJ2-6; a possible D gene is TRBD1 (7 bases). This CDR3 spans 18 amino acids. V was shortened by 4 bases and J by 0 bases, with 16 bases between the two germline ends. Germline CDR1 reads LGHNA; CDR2 reads YNFKEQ. CDR3 bases: TGTGCCAGCAGCCGAAGGGGGGACAGCTCCTCTGGGGCCAACGTCCTGACTTTC. Translation: CASSRRGDSSSGANVLTF.

The genes are TRBV4-3 and TRBJ1-1, with D tentatively TRBD1 (5 bases). Germline CDR1 reads LGHNA; CDR2 reads YSLEER. This CDR3 contains 15 residues. V gave up 4 bases and J gave up 1 base, with 13 bases separating them. CDR3 bases: TGCGCCAGCAGCCCGGGGACGGGGGGGAACACTGAAGCTTTCTTT. This sequence encodes CASSPGTGGNTEAFF.

The rearrangement links TRBV4-2 to TRBJ1-3; D gene uncertain. V dropped 0 bases and J dropped 0 bases, with 9 bases sitting between them. CDR1 and CDR2 (germline): LGHNA, YNFKEQ. The CDR3 runs to 16 residues. In nucleotides, the CDR3 is TGTGCCAGCAGCCAAGAAGAGCTCCGCTCTGGAAACACCATATATTTT. Protein sequence: CASSQEELRSGNTIYF.

Only one count was recorded for this clone. This sequence joins TRBV18 and TRBJ2-3; 8 bases line up with TRBD2. The CDR3 contains 18 residues. The germline CDR1 and CDR2 sequences are KGHSH and LQKENI. V lost 3 bases to trimming and J lost 1 base; unmatched junction nucleotides: 12. CDR3 residues: CASSPPNGRAAGTDTQYF. The CDR3 coding sequence is TGTGCCAGCTCACCTCCCAACGGGAGGGCGGCGGGCACAGATACGCAGTATTTT.

This clone was observed a handful of times. This sequence joins TRBV15 and TRBJ1-1; the match to TRBD1 covers 8 bases. Germline V gene data show CDR1 as LNHNV and CDR2 as YYDKDF (reference sequence). This CDR3 spans 13 amino acids. J lost 6 bases, V lost 5 bases, and 5 bases had no gene match. The CDR3 coding sequence is TGTGCCACCAGCTCCAGACAGGGGTCTGAAGCTTTCTTT. Translation gives CATSSRQGSEAFF.

This clone was seen more than once but under ten times. The rearrangement uses TRBV2 and TRBJ2-5; possible D gene TRBD2, 6 bases. CDR1 and CDR2 (germline): SNHLY, FYNNEI. The CDR3 consists of 13 residues. Trimming took 4 bases from V and 3 from J, leaving 9 bases between them. This CDR3 is CASSVREEETQYF. CDR3 DNA: TGTGCCAGCAGTGTTAGGGAGGAAGAGACCCAGTACTTC.

V is TRBV6-1 and J is TRBJ2-7; 7 bases map to TRBD1. The trim removed 6 bases at V and 9 bases at J, leaving 17 bases unmatched. The CDR3 is 15 residues long. Germline V gene lookup returns CDR1 MNHNS and CDR2 SASEGT. The DNA of the CDR3 is TGTGCCAGCAGCTTGGACAGGTCGGGTCTTCGGGCGCAGTACTTC. Translating gives CASSLDRSGLRAQYF.

The J gene is TRBJ1-5, the V gene TRBV19, with 9 bases identical to TRBD1. Losses at the gene ends were 5 bases for V and 3 bases for J; bases not matched to a gene: 5. Germline V gene sequence: CDR1 LNHDA, CDR2 SQIVND (reference sequence). The length of the CDR3 is 15 residues. CDR3 nucleotides: TGTGCCAGTAGTGTAGGACAGGGGAACAATCAGCCCCAGCATTTT. Residues: CASSVGQGNNQPQHF.

This chain uses TRBV29-1 with TRBJ2-5; 8 nucleotides line up with TRBD1. The V gene end was trimmed by 6 bases and the J gene end by 5 bases; junction bases not matched to a gene: 11. CDR1 and CDR2 from the germline V gene are SQVTM and ANQGSEA. The length of the CDR3 is 14 residues. Written as DNA, the CDR3 is TGCAGCGTCGCGATCCAGGGGGCGCGGGAGACCCAGTACTTC. Its protein is CSVAIQGARETQYF.

The chain has TRBV6-6 and TRBJ2-7, with D tentatively TRBD1 (5 bases). Germline V gene sequence: CDR1 MNHNY, CDR2 SVGAGI (reference sequence). V lost 7 bases and J 2 bases, leaving 9 bases between the germline ends. The CDR3 length is 12 residues. This CDR3 reads CASMDNTYEQYF. The DNA of the CDR3 is TGTGCCAGCATGGACAACACCTACGAGCAGTACTTC.

V gene TRBV6-6 combines with J gene TRBJ2-1; the match to TRBD2 covers 10 bases. The V and J ends lost 6 bases and 8 bases, in that order; junction bases with no gene match: 7. CDR3 length: 14 amino acids. CDR1 is MNHNY, CDR2 SVGAGI, per germline (reference sequence). The CDR3 bases are TGTGCCAGCAGCCCGGGACTAGCGACCTATGAGCAGTTCTTC. This translates into CASSPGLATYEQFF.

The rearrangement links TRBV5-6 to TRBJ2-3; 8 bases are shared with TRBD1. Germline-derived CDR1 and CDR2 are SGHDT and YYEEEE. J was trimmed by 1 base and V by 1 base; bases with no gene match: 5. The CDR3 is made up of 16 amino acids. CDR3 DNA: TGTGCCAGCAGCTTGCGGAGGGGACAGGGCACAGATACGCAGTATTTT. Translated: CASSLRRGQGTDTQYF.

This clone has more than one count but fewer than ten. The chain uses TRBV29-1 and TRBJ2-5; unclear D gene. Trimming left V 3 bases short and J 5 bases short, with 16 bases between. The CDR3 has 14 residues. CDR1 and CDR2 (germline): SQVTM, ANQGSEA. This CDR3 reads CSVDAETPSETQYF. The CDR3 DNA sequence: TGCAGCGTTGATGCGGAGACTCCCTCTGAGACCCAGTACTTC.

The chain recombines TRBV12-5 with TRBJ1-6, with a tentative D call TRBD1 (6 bases). Deletions cut 4 bases from V and 7 bases from J, with 8 bases between. CDR3 size: 13 residues. Germline CDR1 reads LGHNT; CDR2 reads FRNRAP. CDR3 sequence: CASGWTENSPLHF. The CDR3 region has the DNA TGTGCTAGTGGTTGGACAGAAAATTCACCCCTCCACTTT.

In this sample, this clone turned up once. The chain employs TRBV10-3 and TRBJ2-7; TRBD1 is a possible D gene (6 bases). In germline, CDR1 is ENHRY, CDR2 SYGVKD. The CDR3 has 11 amino acids. The V end lost 10 bases, the J end lost 3 bases, and 10 bases lay between the germline ends. The CDR3 DNA reads TGTGCCACCGGGACACTCTACGAGCAGTACTTC. Protein: CATGTLYEQYF.

This chain uses TRBV6-4 with TRBJ1-1; no clear D gene. The CDR3 covers 16 residues. The V end lost 6 bases, the J end lost 0 bases, and 17 bases lay between the germline ends. In germline, CDR1 is MRHNA, CDR2 SNTAGT. CDR3 sequence (DNA): TGTGCCAGCAGCCCAGGCCACCTTGGGTTGAACACTGAAGCTTTCTTT. This gives the protein CASSPGHLGLNTEAFF.

The J gene is TRBJ2-7, the V gene TRBV5-1; TRBD2 aligns across 13 bases. CDR3 size: 15 residues. The V gene end was trimmed by 4 bases and the J gene end by 4 bases; junction bases not matched to a gene: 5. Germline lookup yields CDR1 SGHRS and CDR2 YFSETQ. The CDR3 loop is CASSPGTSGIYEQYF. CDR3 nucleotides: TGCGCCAGCAGCCCTGGGACTAGCGGGATATACGAGCAGTACTTC.

The chain employs TRBV6-4 and TRBJ1-4; D remains unclear. CDR1 MRHNA and CDR2 SNTAGT come from the germline V gene. The CDR3 is 14 amino acids. The V end was cut by 4 bases, the J end by 7 bases, with 13 bases between. The CDR3 DNA reads TGTGCCAGCAGTGCGGATATAGAGGCTGAAAAACTGTTTTTT. It is translated as CASSADIEAEKLFF.

A single count supports this clone. The chain uses TRBV27 and TRBJ1-1; 10 bases are shared with TRBD1. CDR1 and CDR2 (germline): MNHEY, SMNVEV (reference sequence). With 1 base clipped from V and 2 bases from J, the junction kept 7 bases outside the gene matches. CDR3 size: 17 residues. DNA of the CDR3: TGTGCCAGCAGTTTATTGGGACAGGGGAGGGGAAACACTGAAGCTTTCTTT. As protein: CASSLLGQGRGNTEAFF.